The 19 T cell receptor beta chains below come from one sample, sequenced in a study of Ad26.COV2.S vaccination and SARS-CoV-2 variants. Sequencing was performed with immunoSEQ multiplex PCR; in TCRdb, only in-frame clones are kept and a portion is missing. This sample yields around 450,000 clones, of which about 89% are seen a single time; about 1.7% belongs to the top ten. Indicated treatment: around 19 received Ad26.COV2.S at low or high dose, single or two shots; a few received placebo; per-sample allocation not given. Sampling was performed 63 days after the first vaccine or placebo injection. The sample in question was peripheral blood, obtained in a trial of Ad26.COV2.S vaccine versus placebo. The receptors come from a person aged 18-65 years who received the Ad26.COV2.S COVID-19 vaccine or a placebo.

The CDR3, as DNA: TGTGCCAGCAGCCCCACTTTAGGTCAGTCAGATACGCAGTATTTT. As protein: CASSPTLGQSDTQYF. The chain couples TRBV9 to TRBJ2-3; the D is unclear. The germline V gene encodes CDR1 SGDLS and CDR2 YYNGEE. This CDR3 spans 15 amino acids. V shed 4 bases and J shed 4 bases, with 16 bases lying between them.

The chain recombines TRBV11-2 with TRBJ2-1; 10 bases fit TRBD1. V dropped 2 bases and J dropped 7; count of bases not matched to a gene: 5. This CDR3 region has 15 residues. The V gene's germline CDR1 is SGHAT and CDR2 FQNNGV. In nucleotides, the CDR3 is TGTGCCAGCAGCTTATTAGGGACAGGGGTTAATGAGCAGTTCTTC. This sequence encodes CASSLLGTGVNEQFF.

V is TRBV15 and J is TRBJ1-1; D not resolved. V shed 5 bases and J shed 4 bases, with 14 bases lying between them. CDR1 and CDR2 (germline): LNHNV, YYDKDF (reference sequence). This CDR3 contains 14 residues. CDR3 DNA sequence: TGTGCCACCAGCCCAAGGGTGAGTGTCACTGAAGCTTTCTTT. It encodes CATSPRVSVTEAFF. Filled out from reference TRBV15 and TRBJ1-1, the complete variable domain reads DAMVIQNPRYQVTQFGKPVTLSCSQTLNHNVMYWYQQKSSQAPKLLFHYYDKDFNNEADTPDNFQSRRPNTSFCFLDIRSPGLGDTAMYLCATSPRVSVTEAFFGQGTRLTVV.

This chain connects TRBV4-1 to TRBJ2-5, with TRBD2 matching 10 bases. There are 20 residues in the CDR3. V dropped 3 bases and J dropped 2; count of bases not matched to a gene: 18. Germline assignment: CDR1 MGHRA and CDR2 YSYEKL. CDR3 in amino acids: CASSHLQGPSGSGYQETQYF. The CDR3 region has the DNA TGCGCCAGCAGCCATCTACAGGGGCCTAGCGGGAGTGGGTATCAAGAGACCCAGTACTTC.

The V and J genes are TRBV14 and TRBJ2-3; the match to TRBD2 covers 7 bases. Germline values: CDR1 SGHDN, CDR2 FVKESK. This CDR3 is 15 amino acids long. The V segment lost 0 bases and the J segment 6 bases; nucleotides outside the gene matches: 6. The CDR3 sequence is CASSQDAGAGDTQYF. In nucleotides, the CDR3 is TGTGCCAGCAGCCAAGATGCGGGAGCTGGTGATACGCAGTATTTT.

This chain joins TRBV5-1 and TRBJ2-7, with 11 bases that match TRBD2. Looked up from germline, CDR1 is SGHRS and CDR2 is YFSETQ. The trim removed 5 bases at V and 4 bases at J, leaving 11 bases unmatched. This CDR3 contains 16 residues. The CDR3 loop reads CASSRPTSGSSYEQYF. The DNA for the CDR3 is TGCGCCAGCAGTCGCCCCACTAGCGGGAGTTCATACGAGCAGTACTTC.

The chain joins TRBV10-3 to TRBJ2-5, with D perhaps TRBD1 or TRBD2 (5 bases each). The CDR3 contains 14 residues. Germline assignment: CDR1 ENHRY and CDR2 SYGVKD. V dropped 4 bases and J dropped 0 bases, with 9 bases sitting between them. The DNA for the CDR3 is TGTGCCATCAGTGTTCCGGGACACCAAGAGACCCAGTACTTC. The encoded protein is CAISVPGHQETQYF.

This rearrangement joins TRBV18 to TRBJ2-3; 7 bases are a match to TRBD1. Losses at the gene ends were 6 bases for V and 6 bases for J; bases not matched to a gene: 12. The germline V gene has CDR1 KGHSH and CDR2 LQKENI. The CDR3 has 15 residues. CDR3 DNA sequence: TGTGCCAGCTCTCTTTTCCAGGGGGACGAGGATACGCAGTATTTT. Protein sequence: CASSLFQGDEDTQYF.

In the case of this clone: Other nucleotide sequences from this sample produce the same CDR3. J is TRBJ1-5 and V is TRBV30, with D possibly matching TRBD1 (5 bases). Germline loops: CDR1 GTSNPN, CDR2 SVGIG (reference sequence). V was cut by 1 base and J by 2 bases, with 6 bases left in between. The CDR3 length is 13 residues. CDR3 sequence: CAWSGGGNQPQHF. CDR3 sequence (DNA): TGTGCCTGGAGTGGGGGGGGCAATCAGCCCCAGCATTTT.

This clone has a single count. This chain joins TRBV11-2 and TRBJ1-3; D not resolved. The CDR3 is 16 residues long. Germline V gene data show CDR1 as SGHAT and CDR2 as FQNNGV. Trimming removed 3 bases at V and 0 bases at J, with 12 bases between. The DNA of the CDR3 is TGTGCCAGCAGCTTCTCCCTTTCTAGCTCTGGAAACACCATATATTTT. Protein: CASSFSLSSSGNTIYF.

The chain employs TRBV5-1 and TRBJ1-6; unclear D gene. This CDR3 is 14 amino acids long. From germline, CDR1 is SGHRS and CDR2 YFSETQ. V lost 4 bases and J lost 10, with 15 bases in between. The CDR3 coding sequence is TGCGCCAGCAGCACAGAAGGGATTGGCTCACCCCTCCACTTT. Amino acid sequence: CASSTEGIGSPLHF. Complete variable domain (other parts from reference TRBV5-1 and TRBJ1-6): KAGVTQTPRYLIKTRGQQVTLSCSPISGHRSVSWYQQTPGQGLQFLFEYFSETQRNKGNFPGRFSGRQFSNSRSEMNVSTLELGDSALYLCASSTEGIGSPLHFGNGTRLTVT.

The chain combines TRBV4-1 with TRBJ2-3, with 10 bases lining up with TRBD2. This CDR3 is built from 16 residues. V lost 0 bases to trimming and J lost 4 bases; unmatched junction nucleotides: 4. Germline V gives CDR1 MGHRA, CDR2 YSYEKL. This CDR3 reads CASSQDAAGGADTQYF. The CDR3 region has the DNA TGCGCCAGCAGCCAAGATGCAGCGGGGGGGGCAGATACGCAGTATTTT.

J is TRBJ2-7 and V is TRBV7-8, with 8 bases identical to TRBD2. This CDR3 has 14 residues. The ends lost 5 bases at V and 2 bases at J; junction bases unmatched: 5. Germline CDR1 is SGHVS and CDR2 is FQNEAQ. The CDR3 reads CASSEGGLAYEQYF. The DNA of the CDR3 is TGTGCCAGCAGCGAAGGGGGACTAGCCTACGAGCAGTACTTC. Based on the CDR3 plus reference TRBV7-8 and TRBJ2-7, the full variable domain is GAGVSQSPRYKVAKRGQDVALRCDPISGHVSLFWYQQALGQGPEFLTYFQNEAQLDKSGLPSDRFFAERPEGSVSTLKIQRTQQEDSAVYLCASSEGGLAYEQYFGPGTRLTVT.

The chain employs TRBV10-1 and TRBJ1-2, with a possible D match to TRBD1 (6 bases). Looked up from germline, CDR1 is WNHNN and CDR2 is SYGVQD (reference sequence). The ends were cut back, 6 bases at V and 8 bases at J, with 25 bases in the middle. This CDR3 is 16 amino acids long. The CDR3 is CASSFADRIRRWGYTF. The DNA for the CDR3 is TGCGCCAGCAGCTTCGCAGACAGGATAAGACGGTGGGGCTACACCTTC.

The chain has TRBV5-4 and TRBJ2-5; 11 bases fit TRBD1. The CDR3 spans 16 residues. Looked up from germline, CDR1 is SGHNT and CDR2 is YYREEE (reference sequence). The trim removed 0 bases at V and 4 bases at J, leaving 5 bases unmatched. The chain's CDR3 is CASSLGDRGFGETQYF. The CDR3 nucleotides are TGTGCCAGCAGCTTGGGGGACAGGGGGTTCGGAGAGACCCAGTACTTC.

The rearrangement uses TRBV7-9 and TRBJ2-3; tentatively, D is TRBD1 (6 bases). V shed 2 bases and J shed 1 base, with 7 bases lying between them. The CDR3 spans 14 residues. The V gene's germline CDR1 is SEHNR and CDR2 FQNEAQ (reference sequence). This chain's CDR3 is CASSLRTGTDTQYF. For the CDR3, the DNA is TGTGCCAGCAGCTTACGGACAGGCACAGATACGCAGTATTTT.

The V gene is TRBV7-2, the J gene TRBJ1-5; possible D gene TRBD1, 5 bases. Germline V CDR1 and CDR2: SGHTA, FQGNSA. This CDR3 spans 15 amino acids. Trimming pared 1 base from V and 0 bases from J, leaving 7 bases between. CDR3 sequence (DNA): TGTGCCAGCAGCTTAGTAGGGGATAGCAATCAGCCCCAGCATTTT. This translates into CASSLVGDSNQPQHF.

The rearrangement links TRBV6-1 to TRBJ1-2; TRBD1 might be the D (6 bases). The V gene lost 2 bases and the J gene lost 3 bases, with 7 bases spanning the gap. CDR3 length equals 13 residues. Germline CDR1 reads MNHNS; CDR2 reads SASEGT. The DNA of the CDR3 is TGTGCCAGCAGTGAACAGGGGCACTATGGCTACACCTTC. Translation gives CASSEQGHYGYTF.

The chain joins TRBV5-1 to TRBJ2-3, with D hard to call. V lost 4 bases to trimming and J lost 0 bases, with 3 bases between them. Germline-derived CDR1 and CDR2 are SGHRS and YFSETQ. The CDR3 loop spans 12 amino acids. Here the CDR3 DNA reads TGCGCCAGCAGCCCGAGCACAGATACGCAGTATTTT. Its translation: CASSPSTDTQYF.